This note documents a single T cell receptor beta chain sequence. Antigen: not known. Germline V gene sequence: CDR1 SQVTM, CDR2 ANQGSEA. Trimming left V 4 bases short and J 2 bases short, with 17 bases between. The CDR3 is 15 amino acids. With a J-beta primer mix and a sample-barcoded 5' primer, a second PCR ran about 7 to 12 cycles. Each cDNA molecule carried a tag from a template-switch adaptor that contained 12 random nucleotides. MiXCR, run by TCRdb on the 5' RACE reads, gives a single entry per CDR3 protein. Found here are some 1.7 million distinct CDR3 sequences, 28% of them singletons; the top ten hold 7.7%. This sample was taken from a study of blood T cells in healthy people across ages. General study points: A roughly linear age-dependent decrease characterized TCR beta diversity per million T cells. In long-lived donors, naive CD4+ cell counts and diversity exceeded those of aged donors. Estimated diversity that came from one million T cells was considered an underestimate.

Sequenced: blood. The origin of this receptor is a woman aged 25 to 45 in good health. The chain carries TRBV29-1 and TRBJ1-1; D is ambiguous. The CDR3: CSVGFLNRPNTEAFF. Here the CDR3 DNA reads TGCAGCGTTGGCTTTTTGAACAGACCAAACACTGAAGCTTTCTTT. Full variable domain (missing parts from reference TRBV29-1 and TRBJ1-1): SAVISQKPSRDICQRGTSLTIQCQVDSQVTMMFWYRQQPGQSLTLIATANQGSEATYESGFVIDKFPISRPNLTFSTLTVSNMSPEDSSIYLCSVGFLNRPNTEAFFGQGTRLTVV.